Following are 32 T cell receptor beta chains from one sample sequenced in a study of blood T cell repertoires in COVID-19. Produced via immunoSEQ multiplex PCR; TCRdb's table is partial and in-frame only. The data contain about 140,000 clones, 87% of them singletons. Sequenced: peripheral blood. These receptor sequences come from a man over 45 who had recovered from COVID-19.

A single count supports this clone. V and J are TRBV6-5 and TRBJ1-2; D uncertain. The CDR3 is made up of 12 amino acids. The V end was cut by 2 bases, the J end by 3 bases, with 4 bases between. Per the germline V gene, CDR1 is MNHEY and CDR2 is SVGAGI. The CDR3 reads CASSYRDYGYTF. The CDR3 nucleotides read TGTGCCAGCAGTTACCGGGACTATGGCTACACCTTC.

The chain employs TRBV4-1 and TRBJ2-1; TRBD1 might be the D (6 bases). With 3 bases removed from V and 5 bases from J, the gap between germline ends came to 17 bases. Germline loops: CDR1 MGHRA, CDR2 YSYEKL. This CDR3 comprises 16 residues. CDR3 DNA: TGCGCCAGCAGCCACCCTAACCGGGACAAGAACAATGAGCAGTTCTTC. Residues: CASSHPNRDKNNEQFF.

The CDR3 DNA reads TGCGCCAGCAGCTTGGCCGCAGGGGGCAAGCCTCAAGCTTTCTTT. It is translated as CASSLAAGGKPQAFF. The V call is TRBV5-1, the J call TRBJ1-1, with 8 bases lining up with TRBD1. Per germline, CDR1 SGHRS and CDR2 YFSETQ. The length of the CDR3 is 15 residues. V trimming: 0 bases; J trimming: 9 bases; junction bases outside the gene matches: 10.

The CDR3 loop reads CASSNNRINEQFF. The DNA for the CDR3 is TGTGCCAGCAGCAACAACAGAATCAATGAGCAGTTCTTC. The V call is TRBV7-2, the J call TRBJ2-1; no definite D call. The CDR3 has 13 amino acids. CDR1 is SGHTA and CDR2 is FQGNSA in the germline V gene. The ends were cut back, 5 bases at V and 6 bases at J, with 11 bases in the middle.

The chain employs TRBV4-3 and TRBJ2-2, with D hard to call. This CDR3 is 13 amino acids long. Germline CDR1 and CDR2: LGHNA and YSLEER. V gave up 3 bases and J gave up 4 bases, with 6 bases separating them. The CDR3 sequence is CASSHQVTGELFF. As DNA, the CDR3 is TGCGCCAGCAGCCACCAGGTCACCGGGGAGCTGTTTTTT.

This chain links TRBV9 with TRBJ2-1; 8 bases match TRBD2. CDR3 length equals 13 residues. The germline V gene encodes CDR1 SGDLS and CDR2 YYNGEE. The V segment lost 4 bases and the J segment 7 bases; nucleotides outside the gene matches: 4. The DNA for the CDR3 is TGTGCCAGCAGCTCCGGGACTAGGAATGAGCAGTTCTTC. This sequence encodes CASSSGTRNEQFF. Looking up the rest from reference TRBV9 and TRBJ2-1 gives the full variable domain: DSGVTQTPKHLITATGQRVTLRCSPRSGDLSVYWYQQSLDQGLQFLIQYYNGEERAKGNILERFSAQQFPDLHSELNLSSLELGDSALYFCASSSGTRNEQFFGPGTRLTVL.

The chain carries TRBV2 and TRBJ1-5; 11 positions match TRBD1. V lost 7 bases, J lost 1 base, and 12 bases stayed unmatched. The CDR3 is made up of 18 amino acids. The germline CDR1 and CDR2 sequences are SNHLY and FYNNEI. The CDR3 DNA sequence: TGTGCCAGCAAGAGTAGGGACAGGGGGAGAGTGAGCAATCAGCCCCAGCATTTT. Translating it yields CASKSRDRGRVSNQPQHF. Variable domain in full (rest from reference TRBV2 and TRBJ1-5): EPEVTQTPSHQVTQMGQEVILRCVPISNHLYFYWYRQILGQKVEFLVSFYNNEISEKSEIFDDQFSVERPDGSNFTLKIRSTKLEDSAMYFCASKSRDRGRVSNQPQHFGDGTRLSIL.

In the case of this clone: A read error may account for a junction end that differs from germline. V and J are TRBV6-5 and TRBJ2-7; 7 nucleotides line up with TRBD1. The CDR3 contains 14 residues. The germline V gene has CDR1 MNHEY and CDR2 SVGAGI. CDR3 loop: CATSRTGPTYEQYF. CDR3 in DNA: TGTGCCACCAGTCGGACAGGTCCGACCTACGAGCAGTACTTC.

This chain uses TRBV5-6 with TRBJ2-1, with 8 nucleotides matching TRBD2. The J segment lost 0 bases and the V segment lost 4 bases, leaving 6 bases of the junction unmatched. Germline V CDR1 and CDR2: SGHDT, YYEEEE. This CDR3 spans 16 amino acids. CDR3 in amino acids: CASSGGLGSSYNEQFF. CDR3 nucleotide sequence: TGTGCCAGCAGCGGGGGACTAGGGAGCTCCTACAATGAGCAGTTCTTC.

The chain carries TRBV6-2 or TRBV6-3 and TRBJ1-2, with 7 nucleotides matching TRBD1. The junction had 12 bases not matched to a gene; V was cut back by 5 bases and J by 0 bases. Germline V gene sequence: CDR1 MNHEY, CDR2 SVGEGT. The CDR3 has 17 residues. CDR3 residues: CASSQARDSRANYGYTF. The CDR3 DNA is TGTGCCAGCAGTCAGGCCCGGGACAGCCGAGCTAACTATGGCTACACCTTC.

About this clone itself: In the same sample, other DNA sequences code for this CDR3. The chain joins TRBV12-3 or TRBV12-4 to TRBJ2-1; TRBD2 agrees at 9 bases. CDR3 size: 13 residues. J gave up 4 bases and V 11 bases, and 6 bases lay outside the gene matches. Written as DNA, the CDR3 is TGTGCCTCGGGGCTAGCGGGGTACAATGAGCAGTTCTTC. The encoded protein is CASGLAGYNEQFF.

The gene calls are TRBV4-2 and TRBJ2-2; D perhaps matches TRBD2 (5 bases). Trimming took 0 bases from V and 4 from J, leaving 12 bases between them. The CDR3 runs to 16 residues. Germline V gene lookup returns CDR1 LGHNA and CDR2 YNFKEQ. CDR3 DNA: TGTGCCAGCAGCCAAGATAGGCAGGCGGGCACCGGGGAGCTGTTTTTT. Translation gives CASSQDRQAGTGELFF.

V usage is TRBV11-2 and J usage is TRBJ2-3; 11 nucleotides match TRBD2. The junction had 9 bases not matched to a gene; V was cut back by 0 bases and J by 4 bases. CDR1 and CDR2 from the germline V gene are SGHAT and FQNNGV. The CDR3 is 18 amino acids. Here the CDR3 reads CASSLDRDSGGVADTQYF. CDR3 DNA sequence: TGTGCCAGCAGCTTAGATCGGGATAGCGGGGGGGTTGCAGATACGCAGTATTTT.

The rearrangement links TRBV5-1 to TRBJ2-7; tentative D call: TRBD1 (6 bases). The CDR3 loop spans 13 amino acids. Germline loops: CDR1 SGHRS, CDR2 YFSETQ. V lost 1 base, J lost 7 bases, and 12 bases lay in between. The CDR3 DNA reads TGCGCCAGCAGCTTGACCCAGGGGTCGGAGCAGTACTTC. It specifies CASSLTQGSEQYF.

The chain employs TRBV2 and TRBJ1-2, with TRBD1 identical over 8 bases. V gave up 6 bases and J gave up 5 bases; unmatched junction bases: 5. The CDR3 spans 13 residues. The germline gives CDR1 SNHLY, CDR2 FYNNEI. The CDR3 loop reads CASSDGTGYGYTF. The CDR3 nucleotides read TGTGCCAGCAGCGACGGGACAGGTTATGGCTACACCTTC.

In nucleotides, the CDR3 is TGTGCCAGCTGCTTGGACAGCACGAGGAATGAGCAGTTCTTC. Residues: CASCLDSTRNEQFF. The chain employs TRBV18 and TRBJ2-1; tentatively, D is TRBD1 (6 bases). CDR1 KGHSH and CDR2 LQKENI come from the germline V gene. CDR3 size: 14 residues. The V and J ends lost 7 bases and 7 bases respectively, with 17 bases between them.

The chain recombines TRBV6-5 with TRBJ2-1; D unresolved. V was shortened by 0 bases and J by 2 bases, with 5 bases between the two germline ends. The CDR3 is made up of 14 amino acids. Germline CDR1 reads MNHEY; CDR2 reads SVGAGI. The CDR3 nucleotides are TGTGCCAGCAGTTACTCGGGCCCCTACAATGAGCAGTTCTTC. It specifies CASSYSGPYNEQFF.

The rearrangement joins TRBV4-3 to TRBJ1-1; D gene unclear. This CDR3 comprises 17 residues. Germline CDR1 and CDR2: LGHNA and YSLEER. V dropped 0 bases and J dropped 1 base, with 15 bases sitting between them. The CDR3 DNA sequence: TGCGCCAGCAGCCAAGAGATACCCCGTACAGAGAACACTGAAGCTTTCTTT. It is translated as CASSQEIPRTENTEAFF.

The J gene is TRBJ2-7, the V gene TRBV7-3, with a tentative D call TRBD1 (6 bases). CDR3 length equals 13 residues. V lost 5 bases and J 8 bases, leaving 16 bases between the germline ends. Per germline, CDR1 SGHTA and CDR2 FQGTGA. Here the CDR3 DNA reads TGTGCCAGCAGCACAGGGTCTTCCTCCAAGCAGTACTTC. Translation: CASSTGSSSKQYF.

The rearrangement uses TRBV5-1 and TRBJ2-5, with D tentatively TRBD1 (6 bases). The length of the CDR3 is 14 residues. Trimming took off 9 bases at V and 4 bases at J, with 19 bases between the two ends. Germline V gene lookup returns CDR1 SGHRS and CDR2 YFSETQ. The CDR3 DNA follows: TGCGCCACTCATACAGGGTGGGACGGAGAGACCCAGTACTTC. Protein product: CATHTGWDGETQYF.

This clone was observed a single time. V usage is TRBV7-2 and J usage is TRBJ1-2, with a tentative D call TRBD1 (6 bases). V lost 1 base to trimming and J lost 4 bases, with 10 bases between them. The CDR3 is made up of 14 amino acids. CDR1 and CDR2 (germline): SGHTA, FQGNSA. The CDR3 nucleotides are TGTGCCAGCAGCTTAGACCCAGGGGTCTATGGCTACACCTTC. Residues: CASSLDPGVYGYTF.

V usage is TRBV7-2 and J usage is TRBJ2-7; 8 nucleotides agree with TRBD1. V gave up 3 bases and J gave up 7 bases; unmatched junction bases: 11. This CDR3 is built from 15 residues. Germline CDR1 is SGHTA and CDR2 is FQGNSA. The CDR3 DNA reads as TGTGCCAGCAGCTTTCGCATGGGACAGGTTCAAGAGCAGTACTTC. It yields the protein CASSFRMGQVQEQYF.

The J gene is TRBJ2-5, the V gene TRBV5-5; D gene uncertain. Trimming stripped 4 bases from V and 2 bases from J, with 12 bases between. The CDR3 sequence is 14 residues long. Germline CDR1 SGHKS, CDR2 YYEKEE (reference sequence). In DNA form, the CDR3 reads TGTGCCAGCAGCATAGAAAAACTACAAGAGACCCAGTACTTC. Translation: CASSIEKLQETQYF.

The chain couples TRBV18 to TRBJ2-2; D ambiguous. V was pared by 0 bases and J by 1 base, with 6 bases between. The germline V gene encodes CDR1 KGHSH and CDR2 LQKENI. The length of the CDR3 is 15 residues. This CDR3 reads CASSPPTGNTGELFF. DNA of the CDR3: TGTGCCAGCTCACCACCGACTGGGAACACCGGGGAGCTGTTTTTT.

This sequence joins TRBV13 and TRBJ1-6; maybe TRBD1 (5 bases). Germline V lookup: CDR1 PRHDT, CDR2 FYEKMQ (reference sequence). V gave up 1 base and J gave up 10 bases, with 14 bases separating them. The CDR3 has 15 residues. CDR3 DNA sequence: TGTGCCAGCAGCTTAGAGGGCAGGGTGGGATCACCCCTCCACTTT. As protein: CASSLEGRVGSPLHF.

This chain connects TRBV9 to TRBJ2-7; TRBD1 aligns across 8 bases. Germline V CDR1 and CDR2: SGDLS, YYNGEE. The J segment lost 7 bases and the V segment lost 3 bases, leaving 12 bases of the junction unmatched. This CDR3 spans 15 amino acids. CDR3 loop: CASSAGQGPQGEQYF. In DNA, the CDR3 is TGTGCCAGCAGCGCCGGACAGGGCCCTCAAGGTGAGCAGTACTTC.

CDR3 bases: TGCGCCAGCAGCTTTGATAACGGGGGGGCCTACGAGCAGTACTTC. Translation: CASSFDNGGAYEQYF. The chain employs TRBV5-1 and TRBJ2-7; TRBD2 agrees at 8 bases. After removal of 2 bases from V and 2 bases from J, the junction contained 6 bases not matched to a gene. The CDR3 is 15 residues long. Germline loops: CDR1 SGHRS, CDR2 YFSETQ.

The J gene is TRBJ2-7, the V gene TRBV18, with D possibly being TRBD2 (6 bases). The germline V and J ends were trimmed by 4 bases and 4 bases, with 8 bases remaining between them. The germline V gene encodes CDR1 KGHSH and CDR2 LQKENI. CDR3 length: 12 amino acids. CDR3 amino acids: CASSQEGYEQYF. The CDR3 nucleotides are TGTGCCAGCTCACAGGAGGGATACGAGCAGTACTTC.

The chain combines TRBV11-3 with TRBJ2-5; TRBD1 is a possible D gene (5 bases). The CDR3 is made up of 16 amino acids. The V and J ends lost 1 base and 2 bases respectively, with 14 bases between them. The V gene's germline CDR1 is SGHNT and CDR2 YENEEA. The CDR3 protein is CASSLGQRNIQETQYF. The CDR3 region has the DNA TGTGCCAGCAGCTTAGGACAGCGAAACATTCAAGAGACCCAGTACTTC.

The genes are TRBV7-2 and TRBJ1-1; TRBD1 matches 8 bases. Germline V gives CDR1 SGHTA, CDR2 FQGNSA. The CDR3 has 16 residues. V lost 1 base, J lost 1 base, and 5 bases stayed unmatched. The CDR3, as DNA: TGTGCCAGCAGCTTAGTCAGGGGGCGCGGGAACACTGAAGCTTTCTTT. It is translated as CASSLVRGRGNTEAFF. The variable domain in full, with the rest retrieved from reference TRBV7-2 and TRBJ1-1, is GAGVSQSPSNKVTEKGKDVELRCDPISGHTALYWYRQSLGQGLEFLIYFQGNSAPDKSGLPSDRFSAERTGGSVSTLTIQRTQQEDSAVYLCASSLVRGRGNTEAFFGQGTRLTVV.

The gene calls are TRBV6-2 or TRBV6-3 and TRBJ1-1; the D gene is possibly TRBD1 (5 bases). The CDR3 covers 14 residues. Germline V gene data show CDR1 as MNHEY and CDR2 as SVGEGT. V lost 3 bases to trimming and J lost 1 base, with 9 bases between them. DNA of the CDR3: TGTGCCAGCAGTTATACCAGGGCGAACACTGAAGCTTTCTTT. It specifies CASSYTRANTEAFF.

CDR3 region: CASSQESQGPGEAFF. The CDR3 nucleotides read TGTGCCAGCAGCCAAGAAAGCCAGGGGCCCGGTGAAGCTTTCTTT. V usage is TRBV4-2 and J usage is TRBJ1-1; tentatively, D is TRBD1 (6 bases). V gave up 0 bases and J gave up 7 bases, with 15 bases separating them. The CDR3 loop spans 15 amino acids. CDR1 and CDR2 from the germline V gene are LGHNA and YNFKEQ.